Below, 21 T cell receptor beta chains from the same sample are listed, as sequenced in a study of breast tumors, draining lymph nodes, adjacent tissues. Using its own MiXCR run on the multiplex PCR reads, TCRdb lists one record per CDR3 protein. The sample lists 200,000 to 250,000 distinct CDR3 sequences, 34% occurring once. The lymph nodes were axillary draining lymph nodes from breast cancer patients. What was sequenced was axillary lymph node tissue. The receptors stem from a female donor with breast cancer. Some clones in this sample may be carry-over from other donors' samples.

This clonotype appeared many times. This rearrangement joins TRBV12-3 or TRBV12-4 to TRBJ2-6; D uncertain. Trimming took 6 bases from V and 4 from J, leaving 13 bases between them. The CDR3 extends over 15 amino acids. The CDR3 reads CASSPPKAGANVLTF. The CDR3 DNA reads TGTGCCAGCAGCCCCCCGAAAGCGGGGGCCAACGTCCTGACTTTC.

The V call is TRBV7-6, the J call TRBJ2-2; D gene uncertain. V lost 4 bases to trimming and J lost 3 bases, with 6 bases between them. Germline V gene lookup returns CDR1 SGHVS and CDR2 FNYEAQ. This CDR3 is 13 amino acids long. CDR3 in amino acids: CASSSQYTGELFF. The CDR3 nucleotides read TGTGCCAGCAGCTCACAGTACACCGGGGAGCTGTTTTTT.

Details on this clonotype: A much more abundant neighbour one base away suggests this may be a read error. The CDR3 loop reads CASSLAERQGHGQLF. DNA for the CDR3: TGTGCCAGCAGCTTAGCCGAGAGACAAGGTCACGGGCAGCTCTTC. This chain connects TRBV7-6 to TRBJ2-1; no clear D gene. The CDR3 has 15 amino acids. The germline V gene encodes CDR1 SGHVS and CDR2 FNYEAQ.

This clonotype has ten or more counts. The chain uses TRBV30 and TRBJ2-7; 8 nucleotides agree with TRBD2. Germline V gene sequence: CDR1 GTSNPN, CDR2 SVGIG (reference sequence). The V and J ends lost 2 bases and 3 bases, in that order; junction bases with no gene match: 6. The CDR3 is 14 amino acids. This CDR3 is CAWSIAGGNYEQYF. Written as DNA, the CDR3 is TGTGCCTGGAGTATTGCGGGAGGAAACTACGAGCAGTACTTC.

A word on this clonotype: A much larger clone lies a single base off, so this may be a read error. The chain joins TRBV9 to TRBJ2-5; D possibly uses TRBD1 or TRBD2 (5 bases each). There are 14 residues in the CDR3. Germline V gene sequence: CDR1 SGDLS, CDR2 YYNGEE. In DNA, the CDR3 is TGTGCCAGCAGCGCCACGTTGGGGGTGGGGACCCGGTCCTTC. Amino acid sequence: CASSATLGVGTRSF. Supplemented by reference TRBV9 and TRBJ2-5, the full variable domain reads DSGVTQTPKHLITATGQRVTLRCSPRSGDLSVYWYQQSLDQGLQFLIQYYNGEERAKGNILERFSAQQFPDLHSELNLSSLELGDSALYFCASSATLGVGTRSFGPGTRLLVL.

The chain joins TRBV11-3 to TRBJ2-7; TRBD1 might be the D (5 bases). V was clipped by 5 bases and J by 0 bases, with 14 bases between them. Germline assignment: CDR1 SGHNT and CDR2 YENEEA. The CDR3 is 15 amino acids. In nucleotides, the CDR3 is TGTGCCAGCAGCAAAACTTCTGGGGCCTCCTACGAGCAGTACTTC. As protein: CASSKTSGASYEQYF.

This clonotype showed up just once. This CDR3 is missing its conserved last phenylalanine or tryptophan, likely due to a read error. The limits of the CDR3 on the DNA are not certain, so only TCRdb's listed CDR3 is given. The chain has TRBV20-1 and TRBJ2-3; the table names TRBD2, a call not compared with the DNA. The CDR3 totals 10 residues, both ends included. The germline V gene has CDR1 DFQATT and CDR2 SNEGSKA (reference sequence). The CDR3 loop is CSARRLAGRE.

This clonotype was seen a few times. The chain uses TRBV7-2 and TRBJ1-1, with TRBD1 identical over 9 bases. The germline gives CDR1 SGHTA, CDR2 FQGNSA. After removal of 1 base from V and 7 bases from J, the junction contained 10 bases not matched to a gene. This CDR3 is built from 16 residues. This CDR3 is CASSLVGQGQSLEAFF. The CDR3 DNA follows: TGTGCCAGCAGCTTAGTGGGACAGGGTCAAAGTCTTGAAGCTTTCTTT.

In regard to this clonotype: A much larger clone differs from this one at a single base, so this may be a read error. The chain has TRBV29-1 and TRBJ2-7; TRBD1 aligns across 7 bases. The CDR3 extends over 11 amino acids. In germline, CDR1 is SQVTM, CDR2 ANQGSEA. As DNA, the CDR3 is TGCAGCGTCCGACAGGGCGACGAGCAGCACTTC. This sequence encodes CSVRQGDEQHF.

This clonotype was observed at least ten times. The CDR3 DNA sequence: TGTGCTAGTGGACCCGGACACCCCTACGAGCAGTACTTC. Translated: CASGPGHPYEQYF. The rearrangement links TRBV12-5 to TRBJ2-7, with a possible D match to TRBD1 (5 bases). The germline V and J ends were trimmed by 6 bases and 2 bases, with 11 bases remaining between them. The CDR3 is 13 amino acids. Germline assignment: CDR1 LGHNT and CDR2 FRNRAP.

This clonotype has just a few counts. The chain couples TRBV11-2 to TRBJ2-4, with 9 bases identical to TRBD1. With V trimmed by 4 bases and J by 7 bases, 2 bases remained unmatched. CDR3 length equals 13 residues. Germline CDR1 reads SGHAT; CDR2 reads FQNNGV. The CDR3, as DNA: TGTGCCAGCAGCTCCGGGACAGGGAACATTCAGTACTTC. The encoded protein is CASSSGTGNIQYF.

This clonotype appeared many times. The chain uses TRBV5-8 and TRBJ2-1, with D possibly TRBD2 on 6 matching bases. V lost 0 bases and J 0 bases, leaving 13 bases between the germline ends. The CDR3 contains 17 residues. From germline, CDR1 is SGHTS and CDR2 YDEGEE. In DNA, the CDR3 is TGTGCCAGCAGCTTGGGAATTAGCGGTAGCTCCTACAATGAGCAGTTCTTC. Translating it yields CASSLGISGSSYNEQFF.

The chain uses TRBV11-2 and TRBJ2-4, with 8 bases that match TRBD1. The trim removed 1 base at V and 6 bases at J, leaving 8 bases unmatched. CDR3 length: 16 residues. CDR1 is SGHAT, CDR2 FQNNGV, per germline. Written as DNA, the CDR3 is TGTGCCAGCAGCTTAGGGTACGGACAGGGTCGAAACATTCAGTACTTC. Amino acids: CASSLGYGQGRNIQYF.

This clonotype occurred a few times. This sequence joins TRBV7-2 and TRBJ2-5; D is ambiguous. With 3 bases removed from V and 3 bases from J, the gap between germline ends came to 8 bases. Germline V gives CDR1 SGHTA, CDR2 FQGNSA. This CDR3 region has 13 residues. In DNA form, the CDR3 reads TGTGCCAGCAGCTTTTATAGGGAAGAGACCCAGTACTTC. This sequence encodes CASSFYREETQYF.

This clonotype was found a few times. A much larger clone lies a single base off, so this may be a read error. In DNA form, the CDR3 reads TGTGCCAGCAGCCTGACAGGGGGCTATGGCTACACCTTC. Protein: CASSLTGGYGYTF. The chain couples TRBV27 to TRBJ1-2; TRBD1 agrees at 9 bases. This CDR3 region has 13 residues. Germline CDR1 and CDR2: MNHEY and SMNVEV (reference sequence). The V segment lost 6 bases and the J segment 4 bases; nucleotides outside the gene matches: 3.

This clonotype was found many times. V and J are TRBV5-6 and TRBJ1-3; tentatively, D is TRBD1 (5 bases). In germline, CDR1 is SGHDT, CDR2 YYEEEE. CDR3 size: 14 residues. The ends were cut back, 4 bases at V and 8 bases at J, with 16 bases in the middle. CDR3 nucleotide sequence: TGTGCCAGCAGCCCCGGGAGGGGTGGGGACACCATATATTTT. Translated, it gives CASSPGRGGDTIYF.

Regarding this clonotype: A junction end diverges from the germline sequence, so it may reflect a read error. This sequence joins TRBV6-4 and TRBJ2-1; D not certain. The CDR3 has 12 amino acids. Looked up from germline, CDR1 is MRHNA and CDR2 is SNTAGT. DNA for the CDR3: TGTGCCAGCAGTTACTCTGCTCATGAGCAGTTCTTC. Encoded protein: CASSYSAHEQFF.

As for this clonotype: This may arise from a read error, as a much more abundant clone is one base away. The chain recombines TRBV5-1 with TRBJ2-2; the D call may be TRBD1 or TRBD2 (5 bases each). From germline, CDR1 is SGHRS and CDR2 YFSETQ. CDR3 length: 13 amino acids. The CDR3 DNA reads as TGCGCCAGCAGCTTAACAGTGTCCGGGGACCTGTTTTTT. Translation: CASSLTVSGDLFF. The full variable domain, completed using reference TRBV5-1 and TRBJ2-2, is KAGVTQTPRYLIKTRGQQVTLSCSPISGHRSVSWYQQTPGQGLQFLFEYFSETQRNKGNFPGRFSGRQFSNSRSEMNVSTLELGDSALYLCASSLTVSGDLFFGEGSRLTVL.

The CDR3 nucleotides read TGTGCCAGCAGCTTACTTGGACAGGGGGCGGTTGGCTACACCTTC. Its protein is CASSLLGQGAVGYTF. The V and J genes are TRBV7-4 and TRBJ1-2; 11 nucleotides agree with TRBD1. CDR1 and CDR2 from the germline V gene are SGHVT and SQSDAQ. The CDR3 has 15 residues. Trimming at V came to 2 bases and at J to 7 bases, leaving 6 bases not matched to a gene.

This clonotype was recorded many times. One junction end does not reproduce the germline sequence, and a read error may be involved. The chain is built from TRBV7-8 and TRBJ2-3, with D possibly TRBD2 on 7 matching bases. The V gene's germline CDR1 is SGHVS and CDR2 FQNEAQ. This CDR3 contains 17 residues. The CDR3 protein is CASRLGGGAGFTDTQYF. The DNA for the CDR3 is TGTGCCAGCAGATTAGGGGGGGGTGCGGGTTTCACAGATACGCAGTATTTT.

Details on this clonotype: No DNA is shown, since the ends of the CDR3 on it are uncertain; the CDR3 is the one TCRdb lists. The chain couples TRBV9 to TRBJ1-5; TRBD1, the D gene given by the table, was not confirmed from the DNA. The CDR3 adds up to 23 amino acids, both ends counted. Per germline, CDR1 SGDLS and CDR2 YYNGEE. The CDR3 here is CASSVAGSKGQFILRAVLRAGHF.